The rows below give T cell receptor beta chains drawn from one sample of a study of blood T cell repertoires in COVID-19. Generated by immunoSEQ multiplex PCR, the TCRdb table keeps only in-frame clones and is missing some. The data contain under 150,000 clones, approximately 84% of them seen just once; the ten biggest clones take up about 1.6%. Specimen: peripheral blood. The receptors here all came from a man aged 45-65 years with acute or convalescent COVID-19. CDR3s include the opening cysteine and the closing phenylalanine or tryptophan. A D gene is named only where the DNA matches it firmly. Not every row has a clone size; where given, it reads once, few, many or a size class.

TRBV5-1	12	TRBJ1-1	-	-	TGCGCCAGCAGCTTGTATTCCGGTGAAGCTTTCTTT	CASSLYSGEAFF
TRBV3-1/TRBV3-2	17	TRBJ2-5	-	-	TGTGCCAGCAGCCATGACAGTATCAACACCCGGTTTGAGACCCAGTACTTC	CASSHDSINTRFETQYF
TRBV15	17	TRBJ1-3	TRBD1	once	TGTGCCACCAGCAGATTCCCTTCAGGGGGCGATGGAAACACCATATATTTT	CATSRFPSGGDGNTIYF
TRBV5-1	14	TRBJ1-1	-	-	TGCGCCAGCAGCGAGGGATCTAGCAACACTGAAGCTTTCTTT	CASSEGSSNTEAFF
TRBV24-1	14	TRBJ2-5	-	-	TGTGCCACCAGTGATTCCGGGACACAAGAGACCCAGTACTTC	CATSDSGTQETQYF
TRBV5-6	14	TRBJ1-1	-	-	TGTGCCAGCAGCTTGGCGGGTATGAACACTGAAGCTTTCTTT	CASSLAGMNTEAFF
TRBV29-1	12	TRBJ1-1	TRBD1	-	TGCAGCGGTCTGGACAGGACCACTGAAGCCTTCTTT	CSGLDRTTEAFF
TRBV5-1	13	TRBJ1-1	TRBD1	-	TGCGCCAGCAGCGGGACAGGGGCCACTGAAGCTTTCTTT	CASSGTGATEAFF
TRBV10-3	13	TRBJ2-4	TRBD1	-	TGTGCCACGCGGACAGGGGTCGAAAACATTCAGTACTTC	CATRTGVENIQYF
TRBV2	13	TRBJ1-2	-	-	TGTGCCAGCAGTGAGGCCAGGGCCGGGGGCTACACCTTC	CASSEARAGGYTF
TRBV6-5	14	TRBJ2-4	-	few	TGTGCCAGCAGTTACTCACCACAAAACTACATTCAGTACTTC	CASSYSPQNYIQYF
TRBV7-9	19	TRBJ1-6	-	-	TGTGCCAGCAGCTCACAGCTGGGGTCGGCGGGGGCTAAAACTTCACCCCTCCACTTT	CASSSQLGSAGAKTSPLHF
TRBV30	13	TRBJ1-3	-	-	TGTGCCTGGGACACTAGCTCTGGAAACACCATATATTTT	CAWDTSSGNTIYF
TRBV27	15	TRBJ1-5	TRBD1	-	TGTGCCAGCAGTTTTGGGACAGGGGCCAATCAGCCCCAGCATTTT	CASSFGTGANQPQHF
TRBV28	15	TRBJ1-4	TRBD1	-	TGTGCCAGCAGCTCAGGGGGAACCCTTAACGAAAAACTGTTTTTT	CASSSGGTLNEKLFF
TRBV9	16	TRBJ2-1	TRBD2	-	TGTGCCAGCAGCCCGCAGCGGGGGGGGATCTACAATGAGCAGTTCTTC	CASSPQRGGIYNEQFF
TRBV7-3	13	TRBJ1-2	-	few	TGTGCCAGCAGCTTGCAGGGCTTCGACGGCTACACCTTC	CASSLQGFDGYTF
TRBV3-1/TRBV3-2	14	TRBJ2-5	TRBD2	-	TGTGCCAGCAGCCAAGCAGCCTCTGGGGGACTAGCATACTTC	CASSQAASGGLAYF
TRBV5-1	15	TRBJ1-6	-	-	TGCGCCAGCAGCTTGGATCAGGGGAATAATTCACCCCTCCACTTT	CASSLDQGNNSPLHF
TRBV27	14	TRBJ1-1	-	-	TGTGCCAGCAGTTTATCGAGAGGGGGCACTGAAGCTTTCTTT	CASSLSRGGTEAFF
TRBV27	17	TRBJ1-5	TRBD1	-	TGTGCCAGCAGTTTATCGGGACCGGGACAGGGACATCAGCCCCAGCATTTT	CASSLSGPGQGHQPQHF
TRBV10-3	13	TRBJ1-2	TRBD1	-	TGTGCCATCAGGGCCGGGACAGGCGGTGGCTACACCTTC	CAIRAGTGGGYTF
TRBV30	13	TRBJ1-5	TRBD1	few	TGTGCCTGGGGACAGGGGCACAATCAGCCCCAGCATTTT	CAWGQGHNQPQHF
TRBV28	15	TRBJ2-7	-	few	TGTGCCAGCACCTCGGACAGTATAGGCTCCTACGAGCAGTACTTC	CASTSDSIGSYEQYF
TRBV28	13	TRBJ1-2	TRBD1	-	TGTGCCACTGGACAGGCCCTACCTTATGGCTACACCTTC	CATGQALPYGYTF
TRBV10-1	15	TRBJ1-1	TRBD1	-	TGCGCCACCTCGCTCAGGGGGCTGGACGACACTGAAGCTTTCTTT	CATSLRGLDDTEAFF
TRBV7-3	15	TRBJ2-2	TRBD1	-	TGTGCCAGCAGCTTGACAGGGGGAGGCACCGGGGAGCTGTTTTTT	CASSLTGGGTGELFF
TRBV28	15	TRBJ1-6	TRBD1	-	TGTGCCAGCAGTCGATCCGGGACAGGGGGTTCACCCCTCCACTTT	CASSRSGTGGSPLHF
TRBV7-6	17	TRBJ1-4	TRBD1	few	TGTGCCAGCAGCCCGATCTACAGGGGGCGAAGCAATGAAAAACTGTTTTTT	CASSPIYRGRSNEKLFF
TRBV2	14	TRBJ2-7	TRBD1	-	TGTGCCATGGGGCAGACAGGGACCCTTCTGGGGCAGTACTTC	CAMGQTGTLLGQYF
TRBV2	12	TRBJ1-2	-	-	TGTGCCAGCAGTGAACGCGGTCTGGGCTACACCTTC	CASSERGLGYTF
TRBV5-1	13	TRBJ1-1	-	-	TGCGCCAGCAGAGAACAGGGGAACACTGAAGCTTTCTTT	CASREQGNTEAFF
TRBV3-1/TRBV3-2	13	TRBJ2-1	-	-	TGTGCCAGCAGCCAAGCCTTATACAATGAGCAGTTCTTC	CASSQALYNEQFF
TRBV5-1	14	TRBJ2-7	TRBD2	-	TGCGCCAGCAGCTCGGGACTAGCGGGGGAGGAGCAGTACTTC	CASSSGLAGEEQYF
TRBV21-1	14	TRBJ1-2	-	-	TGTGCCAGCAGCAAAAGGAAGGGACAGGGGAAGGGCACCTTC	CASSKRKGQGKGTF
TRBV5-4	14	TRBJ2-1	-	-	TGTGCCAGCAGCTGGGATTCACTAGTCGGTGAGCAGTTCTTC	CASSWDSLVGEQFF
TRBV11-2	18	TRBJ2-1	TRBD2	once	TGTGCCAGCAGCTTAGAGGGCGCGGGGGGGGGCTCCTACAATGAGCAGTTCTTC	CASSLEGAGGGSYNEQFF
TRBV15	14	TRBJ1-5	-	-	TGTGCCACCAGCACATATGGCGCCGGGCAGCCCCAGCATTTT	CATSTYGAGQPQHF
TRBV2	16	TRBJ1-2	-	-	TGTGCCAGCAGTGAGGAGGCCCCAGTGAATGGCTATGGCTACACCTTC	CASSEEAPVNGYGYTF
TRBV3-1/TRBV3-2	15	TRBJ2-6	-	-	TGTGCCAGCAGCCAACAGGGATCTGGGGCCAACGTCCTGACTTTC	CASSQQGSGANVLTF
TRBV19	15	TRBJ1-5	TRBD1	-	TGTGCCAGTAGTGACGACAGGGGCACGAATCAGCCCCAGCATTTT	CASSDDRGTNQPQHF
TRBV6-5	15	TRBJ2-5	TRBD1	-	TGTGCCAGCAGTTACTCTGGGACAGGGCCAGAGACCCAGTACTTC	CASSYSGTGPETQYF
TRBV30	11	TRBJ1-1	TRBD1	-	TGTGCCTGGGGGGGACAGACTGAAGCTTTCTTT	CAWGGQTEAFF